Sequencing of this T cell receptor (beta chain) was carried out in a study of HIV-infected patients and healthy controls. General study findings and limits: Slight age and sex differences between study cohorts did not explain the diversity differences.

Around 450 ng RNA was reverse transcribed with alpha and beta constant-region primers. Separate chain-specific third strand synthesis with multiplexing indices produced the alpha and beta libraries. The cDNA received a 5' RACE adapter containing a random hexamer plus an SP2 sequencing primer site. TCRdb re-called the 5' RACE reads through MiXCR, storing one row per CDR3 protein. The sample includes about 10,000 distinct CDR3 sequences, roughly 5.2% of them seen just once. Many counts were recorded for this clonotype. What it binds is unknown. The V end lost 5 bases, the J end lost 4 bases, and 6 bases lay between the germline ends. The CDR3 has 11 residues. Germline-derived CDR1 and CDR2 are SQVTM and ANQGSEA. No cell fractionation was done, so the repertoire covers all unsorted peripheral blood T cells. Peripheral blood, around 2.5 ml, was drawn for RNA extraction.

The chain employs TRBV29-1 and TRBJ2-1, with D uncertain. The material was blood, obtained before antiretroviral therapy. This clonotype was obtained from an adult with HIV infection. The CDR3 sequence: CSVSAYNEQFF. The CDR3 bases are TGCAGCGTTTCAGCTTACAATGAGCAGTTCTTC.